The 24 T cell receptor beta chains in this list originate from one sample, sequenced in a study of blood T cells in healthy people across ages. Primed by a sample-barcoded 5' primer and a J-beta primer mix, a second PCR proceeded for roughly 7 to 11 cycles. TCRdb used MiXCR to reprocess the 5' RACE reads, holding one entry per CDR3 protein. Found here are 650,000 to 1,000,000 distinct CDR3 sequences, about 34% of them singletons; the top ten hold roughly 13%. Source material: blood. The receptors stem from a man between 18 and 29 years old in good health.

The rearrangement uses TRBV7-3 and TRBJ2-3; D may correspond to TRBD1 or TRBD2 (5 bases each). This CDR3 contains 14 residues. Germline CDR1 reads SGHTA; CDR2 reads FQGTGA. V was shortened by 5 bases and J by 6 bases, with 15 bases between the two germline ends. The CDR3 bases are TGTGCCAGCAGCCCCCCGGGGCGGTCGGATACGCAGTATTTT. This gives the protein CASSPPGRSDTQYF.

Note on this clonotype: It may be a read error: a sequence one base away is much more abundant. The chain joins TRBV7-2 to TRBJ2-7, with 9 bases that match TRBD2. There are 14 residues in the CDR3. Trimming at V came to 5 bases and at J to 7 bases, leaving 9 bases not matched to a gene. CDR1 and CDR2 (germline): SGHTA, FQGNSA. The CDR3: CASSPPGTSNEQYF. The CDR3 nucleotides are TGTGCCAGCAGCCCGCCCGGGACTAGCAATGAGCAGTACTTC.

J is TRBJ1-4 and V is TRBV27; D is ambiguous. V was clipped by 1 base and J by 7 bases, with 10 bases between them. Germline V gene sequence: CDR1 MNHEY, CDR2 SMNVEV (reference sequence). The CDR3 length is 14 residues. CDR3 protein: CASSLLGGPEKLFF. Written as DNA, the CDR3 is TGTGCCAGCAGTTTATTAGGAGGGCCTGAAAAACTGTTTTTT.

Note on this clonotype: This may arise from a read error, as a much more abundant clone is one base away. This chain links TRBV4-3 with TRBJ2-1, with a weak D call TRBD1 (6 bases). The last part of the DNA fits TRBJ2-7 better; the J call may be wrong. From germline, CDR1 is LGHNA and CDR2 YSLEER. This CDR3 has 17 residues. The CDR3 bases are TGCGCCAGCAGCCAAGCCAAGGGACCTACAAGGGACAATGAGCAGTACTTC. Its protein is CASSQAKGPTRDNEQYF.

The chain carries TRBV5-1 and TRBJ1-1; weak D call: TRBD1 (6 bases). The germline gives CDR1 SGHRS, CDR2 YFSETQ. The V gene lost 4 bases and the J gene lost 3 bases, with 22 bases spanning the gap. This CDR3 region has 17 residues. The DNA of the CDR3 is TGCGCCAGCAGCCCGACAGATTACAGGGTGGGGGACACTGAAGCTTTCTTT. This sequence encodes CASSPTDYRVGDTEAFF.

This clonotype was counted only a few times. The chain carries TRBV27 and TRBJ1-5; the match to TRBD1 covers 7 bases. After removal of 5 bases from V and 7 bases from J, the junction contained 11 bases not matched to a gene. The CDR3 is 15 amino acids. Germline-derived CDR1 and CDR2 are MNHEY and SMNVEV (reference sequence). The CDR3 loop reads CASSTDNRGRQPQHF. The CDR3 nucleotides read TGTGCCAGCAGTACCGACAACAGGGGTCGGCAGCCCCAGCATTTT.

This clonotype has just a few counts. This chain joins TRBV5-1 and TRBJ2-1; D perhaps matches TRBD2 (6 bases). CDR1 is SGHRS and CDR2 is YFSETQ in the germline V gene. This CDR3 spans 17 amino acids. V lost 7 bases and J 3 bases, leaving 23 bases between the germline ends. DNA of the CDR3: TGCGCCAGCGGTGGAGCGACCGGGACTTCGCTCTACAATGAGCAGTTCTTC. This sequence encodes CASGGATGTSLYNEQFF.

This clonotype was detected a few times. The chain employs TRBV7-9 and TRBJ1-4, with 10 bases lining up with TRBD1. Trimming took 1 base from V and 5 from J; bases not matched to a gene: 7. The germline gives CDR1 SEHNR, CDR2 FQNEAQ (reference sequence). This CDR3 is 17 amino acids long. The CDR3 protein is CASSLGAWGQGNEKLFF. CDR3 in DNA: TGTGCCAGCAGCTTAGGAGCGTGGGGACAGGGGAATGAAAAACTGTTTTTT.

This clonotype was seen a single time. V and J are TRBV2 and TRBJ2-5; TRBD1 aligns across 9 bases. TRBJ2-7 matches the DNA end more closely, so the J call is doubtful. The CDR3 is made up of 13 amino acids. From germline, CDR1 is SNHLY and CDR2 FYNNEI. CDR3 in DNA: TGTGCCGAGGGACAGGGCTATTCCTACGAGCAGTACTTC. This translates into CAEGQGYSYEQYF.

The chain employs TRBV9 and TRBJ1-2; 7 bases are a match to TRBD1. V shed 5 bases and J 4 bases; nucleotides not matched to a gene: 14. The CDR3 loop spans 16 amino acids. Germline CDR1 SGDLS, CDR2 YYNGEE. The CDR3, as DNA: TGTGCCAGCAGTATACCAGACAGGGATGAGTTCTATGGCTACACCTTC. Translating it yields CASSIPDRDEFYGYTF.

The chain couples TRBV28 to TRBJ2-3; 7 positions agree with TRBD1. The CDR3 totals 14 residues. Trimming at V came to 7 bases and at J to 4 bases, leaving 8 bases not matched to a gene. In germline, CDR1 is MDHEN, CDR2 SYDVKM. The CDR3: CASKGADSPDTQYF. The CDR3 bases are TGTGCCAGCAAGGGGGCAGACAGCCCAGATACGCAGTATTTT.

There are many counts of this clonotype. CDR3 amino acids: CSASQPSGGTQYF. As DNA, the CDR3 is TGCAGTGCTAGCCAGCCCTCTGGTGGGACCCAGTACTTC. J is TRBJ2-5 and V is TRBV20-1; no clear D. The V gene's germline CDR1 is DFQATT and CDR2 SNEGSKA (reference sequence). V dropped 3 bases and J dropped 7 bases, with 15 bases sitting between them. The CDR3 runs 13 residues.

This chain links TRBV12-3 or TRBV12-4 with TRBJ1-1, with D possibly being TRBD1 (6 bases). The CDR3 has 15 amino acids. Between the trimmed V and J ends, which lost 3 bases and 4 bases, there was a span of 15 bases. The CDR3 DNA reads TGTGCCAGCAGTTTCACACAGGGAGGAGGCACTGAAGCTTTCTTT. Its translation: CASSFTQGGGTEAFF.

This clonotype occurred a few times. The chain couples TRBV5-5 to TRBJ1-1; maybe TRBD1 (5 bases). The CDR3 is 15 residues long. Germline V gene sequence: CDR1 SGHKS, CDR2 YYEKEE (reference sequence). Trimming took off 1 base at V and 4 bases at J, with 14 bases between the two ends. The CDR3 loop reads CASSLYSAGTTEAFF. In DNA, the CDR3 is TGTGCCAGCAGCTTGTACTCAGCAGGGACCACTGAAGCTTTCTTT.

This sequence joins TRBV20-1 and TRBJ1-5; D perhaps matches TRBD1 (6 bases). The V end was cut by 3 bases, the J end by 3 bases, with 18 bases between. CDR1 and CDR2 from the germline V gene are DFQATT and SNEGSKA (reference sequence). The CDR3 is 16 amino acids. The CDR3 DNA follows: TGCAGTGCTAGGGGACTTCGGGACATCTCCAATCAGCCCCAGCATTTT. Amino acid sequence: CSARGLRDISNQPQHF.

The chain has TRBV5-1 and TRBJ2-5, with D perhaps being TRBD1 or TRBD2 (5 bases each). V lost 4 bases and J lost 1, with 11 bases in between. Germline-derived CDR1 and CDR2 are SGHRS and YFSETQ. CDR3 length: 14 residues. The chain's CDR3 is CASSQGRSQETQYF. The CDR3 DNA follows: TGCGCCAGCAGCCAGGGACGGAGCCAAGAGACCCAGTACTTC.

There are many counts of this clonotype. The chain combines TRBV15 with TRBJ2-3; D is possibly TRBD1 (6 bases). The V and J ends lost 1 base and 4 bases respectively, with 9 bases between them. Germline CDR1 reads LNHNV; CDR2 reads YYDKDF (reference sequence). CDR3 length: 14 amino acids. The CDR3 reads CATSRAGVPDTQYF. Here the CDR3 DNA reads TGTGCCACCAGCAGAGCAGGGGTTCCAGATACGCAGTATTTT.

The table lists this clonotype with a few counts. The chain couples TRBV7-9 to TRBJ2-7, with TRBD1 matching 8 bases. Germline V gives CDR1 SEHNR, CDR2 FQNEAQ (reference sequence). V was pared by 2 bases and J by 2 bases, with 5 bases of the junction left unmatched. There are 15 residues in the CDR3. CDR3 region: CASSLPQTGAYEQYF. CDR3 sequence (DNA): TGTGCCAGCAGCTTACCGCAGACAGGGGCCTACGAGCAGTACTTC.

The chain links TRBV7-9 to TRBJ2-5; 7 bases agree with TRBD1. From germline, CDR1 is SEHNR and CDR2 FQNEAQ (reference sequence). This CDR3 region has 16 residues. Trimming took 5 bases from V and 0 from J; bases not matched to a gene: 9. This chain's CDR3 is CASSPGGVEYQETQYF. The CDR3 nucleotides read TGTGCCAGCAGCCCAGGGGGAGTCGAGTACCAAGAGACCCAGTACTTC.

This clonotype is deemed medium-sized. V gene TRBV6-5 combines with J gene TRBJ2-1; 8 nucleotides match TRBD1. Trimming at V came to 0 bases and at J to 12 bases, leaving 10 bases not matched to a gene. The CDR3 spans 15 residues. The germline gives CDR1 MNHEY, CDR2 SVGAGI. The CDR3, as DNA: TGTGCCAGCAGTTACTCGGAAATGGACAGGGCGGGGCAGTTCTTC. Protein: CASSYSEMDRAGQFF.

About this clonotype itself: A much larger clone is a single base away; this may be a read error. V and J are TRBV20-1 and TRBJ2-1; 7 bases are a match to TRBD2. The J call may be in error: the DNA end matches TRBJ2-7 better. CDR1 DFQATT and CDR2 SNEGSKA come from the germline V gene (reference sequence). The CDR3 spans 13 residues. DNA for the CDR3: TGCAGTGCCCTTCGAGCGGGGATCAATGAGCAGTACTTC. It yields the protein CSALRAGINEQYF.

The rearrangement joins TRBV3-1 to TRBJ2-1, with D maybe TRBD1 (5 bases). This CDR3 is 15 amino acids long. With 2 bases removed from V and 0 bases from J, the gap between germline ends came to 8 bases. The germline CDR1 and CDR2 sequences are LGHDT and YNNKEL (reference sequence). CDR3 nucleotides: TGTGCCAGCAGCCAACAGGGTAGCTCCTACAATGAGCAGTTCTTC. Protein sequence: CASSQQGSSYNEQFF.

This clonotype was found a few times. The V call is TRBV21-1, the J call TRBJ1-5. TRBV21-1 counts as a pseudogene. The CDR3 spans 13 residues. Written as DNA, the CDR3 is TGTGCCAGCAGCAAAGGACGTAATCAGCCCCAGCATTTT. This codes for CASSKGRNQPQHF.

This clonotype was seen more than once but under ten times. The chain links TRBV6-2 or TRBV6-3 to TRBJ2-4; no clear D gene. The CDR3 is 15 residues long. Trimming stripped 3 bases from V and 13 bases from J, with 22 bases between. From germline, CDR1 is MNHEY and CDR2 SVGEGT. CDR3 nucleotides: TGTGCCAGCAGTTATGTTCCAGGAAGGGCGGATGAGCAGTACTTC. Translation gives CASSYVPGRADEQYF.